The T cell receptor beta chain under discussion was sequenced for a study of CD8 T cells in Susac syndrome. Reverse transcription of roughly 0.45 to 1 ug RNA used random hexamers. TCRdb ran MiXCR on the immunoSEQ multiplex PCR reads and lists one entry per CDR3 protein. The table has 100,000 or so distinct CDR3 sequences, less than 95% seen once; the top ten hold approximately 0.12%. The authors carried out high-throughput sequencing of TCR beta. They applied it to CD8+ and CD4+ T cells obtained from blood. The CDR3 extends over 16 amino acids. Trimming removed 7 bases at V and 0 bases at J, with 16 bases between.

The TCR was taken from a human donor in good health. Sequencing was done on a sample of CD8+ T cells from PBMCs. The chain carries TRBV12-3 or TRBV12-4 and TRBJ2-1; possible D gene TRBD1, 7 bases. Here the CDR3 reads CASTRGGGGSYNEQFF. The CDR3 coding sequence is TGTGCCAGCACCCGAGGAGGGGGCGGCTCCTACAATGAGCAGTTCTTC.